A selection of T cell receptor beta chains follows, all from one sample in a study of brain T cells in children with intractable seizures. TCRdb's table, derived via immunoSEQ multiplex PCR, lists solely in-frame clones and lacks some. Here the sample spans hundreds of thousands of clones, more than 85% being singletons. Sequenced material: peripheral blood, taken 4 to 6 months after surgery. These TCRs come from a boy in the first two years of life with tuberous sclerosis and intractable seizures. Both conserved end residues are part of each CDR3. Fields, in order: D gene, V gene, J gene, clone size, CDR3 DNA, CDR3 protein. The D gene is left open where the match is weak. Not every row has a clone size; where given, it reads once, few, many or a size class.

d_gene: .
v_gene: TRBV4-1
j_gene: TRBJ1-5
abundance: .
CDR3nt: TGCGCCAGCAGCCAAGATCCCGAGGGCTACCAGCATTTT
CDR3aa: CASSQDPEGYQHF

d_gene: TRBD1
v_gene: TRBV7-9
j_gene: TRBJ2-5
abundance: .
CDR3nt: TGTGCCAGCAGCCCCGGACAGGGTGGAGAGACCCAGTACTTC
CDR3aa: CASSPGQGGETQYF

d_gene: TRBD1
v_gene: TRBV9
j_gene: TRBJ2-1
abundance: once
CDR3nt: TGTGCCAGCAGCCCCCGGACAGGTAGCTCCTACAATGAGCAGTTCTTC
CDR3aa: CASSPRTGSSYNEQFF

d_gene: .
v_gene: TRBV9
j_gene: TRBJ1-2
abundance: .
CDR3nt: TGTGCCAGCAGCGTAGCAGGGGAGGGGATCTATGGCTACACCTTC
CDR3aa: CASSVAGEGIYGYTF

d_gene: TRBD1
v_gene: TRBV28
j_gene: TRBJ1-2
abundance: .
CDR3nt: TGTGCCAGCAGTGAGACAGGGGGAGGAGGCTACACCTTC
CDR3aa: CASSETGGGGYTF

d_gene: .
v_gene: TRBV2
j_gene: TRBJ1-6
abundance: .
CDR3nt: TGTGCCAGCAGTGCTGATTGGAGCTCCTATAATTCACCCCTCCACTTT
CDR3aa: CASSADWSSYNSPLHF

d_gene: TRBD1
v_gene: TRBV7-2
j_gene: TRBJ1-4
abundance: .
CDR3nt: TGTGCCAGCAGCGCCACAGGGGGACCAAATGAAAAACTGTTTTTT
CDR3aa: CASSATGGPNEKLFF

d_gene: TRBD1
v_gene: TRBV9
j_gene: TRBJ2-3
abundance: .
CDR3nt: TGTGCCAGCAGCGCCGAACAGGGGACAGATACGCAGTATTTT
CDR3aa: CASSAEQGTDTQYF

d_gene: TRBD1
v_gene: TRBV25-1
j_gene: TRBJ2-7
abundance: .
CDR3nt: TGTGCCAGCAGTGAATATGGGACAGGGGGTGCCCACGAGCAGTACTTC
CDR3aa: CASSEYGTGGAHEQYF

d_gene: .
v_gene: TRBV7-8
j_gene: TRBJ1-1
abundance: .
CDR3nt: TGTGCCAGCAGCCCCCTGAACACTGAAGCTTTCTTT
CDR3aa: CASSPLNTEAFF

d_gene: .
v_gene: TRBV2
j_gene: TRBJ1-2
abundance: .
CDR3nt: TGTGCCAGCAGTGGGATGGTACAGTACCGGTATGGCTACACCTTC
CDR3aa: CASSGMVQYRYGYTF

d_gene: .
v_gene: TRBV19
j_gene: TRBJ2-1
abundance: .
CDR3nt: TGTGCCAGCGCCGCCCGGGACAACTTCAATGAGCAGTTCTTC
CDR3aa: CASAARDNFNEQFF

d_gene: .
v_gene: TRBV6-6
j_gene: TRBJ2-1
abundance: .
CDR3nt: TGTGCCAGCAGTGCACGGGGTTTCGATGAGCAGTTCTTC
CDR3aa: CASSARGFDEQFF

d_gene: .
v_gene: TRBV7-9
j_gene: TRBJ2-1
abundance: .
CDR3nt: TGTGCCAGCAGCCAACAAACCGGGACGGTGTACAATGAGCAGTTCTTC
CDR3aa: CASSQQTGTVYNEQFF

d_gene: TRBD1
v_gene: TRBV6-5
j_gene: TRBJ1-6
abundance: .
CDR3nt: TGTGCCAGCAGCCCGGACAGGGACCATTCACCCCTCCACTTT
CDR3aa: CASSPDRDHSPLHF

d_gene: .
v_gene: TRBV12-3/TRBV12-4
j_gene: TRBJ1-1
abundance: .
CDR3nt: TGTGCCAGCAGCCGCAAGACGAACACTGAAGCTTTCTTT
CDR3aa: CASSRKTNTEAFF

d_gene: .
v_gene: TRBV20-1
j_gene: TRBJ2-1
abundance: .
CDR3nt: TGCAGTGCCCCGCTCTACAATGAGCAGTTCTTC
CDR3aa: CSAPLYNEQFF

d_gene: .
v_gene: TRBV5-4
j_gene: TRBJ2-7
abundance: .
CDR3nt: TGTGCCAGCAGCTTGATTAGCAGTCCTTGGGAGCAGTACTTC
CDR3aa: CASSLISSPWEQYF

d_gene: TRBD1
v_gene: TRBV18
j_gene: TRBJ2-1
abundance: .
CDR3nt: TGTGCCAGCTCACAACAGGGGTACTCGTCCTACAATGAGCAGTTCTTC
CDR3aa: CASSQQGYSSYNEQFF

d_gene: .
v_gene: TRBV18
j_gene: TRBJ2-7
abundance: .
CDR3nt: TGTGCCAGCTCTCCAACAGAGGTCTACGAGCAGTACTTC
CDR3aa: CASSPTEVYEQYF

d_gene: TRBD2
v_gene: TRBV6-4
j_gene: TRBJ2-1
abundance: .
CDR3nt: TGTGCCAGCAGTGACGGGGGGGGAGGCTCCTACAATGAGCAGTTCTTC
CDR3aa: CASSDGGGGSYNEQFF

d_gene: TRBD2
v_gene: TRBV20-1
j_gene: TRBJ2-5
abundance: .
CDR3nt: TGCAGTGCTAGTGGCGCGGGAGGGTTAGTAGAGACCCAGTACTTC
CDR3aa: CSASGAGGLVETQYF

d_gene: .
v_gene: TRBV7-2
j_gene: TRBJ1-1
abundance: .
CDR3nt: TGTGCCAGCAGCTTAGTGGGGGGAGTGAACACTGAAGCTTTCTTT
CDR3aa: CASSLVGGVNTEAFF

d_gene: TRBD1
v_gene: TRBV6-2/TRBV6-3
j_gene: TRBJ1-2
abundance: .
CDR3nt: TGTGCCAGCAGTTCTCCCGGGACAGGCCTATCCAGATATGGCTACACCTTC
CDR3aa: CASSSPGTGLSRYGYTF

d_gene: TRBD2
v_gene: TRBV14
j_gene: TRBJ2-6
abundance: .
CDR3nt: TGTGCCAGCAGCCGGAGGACTAGCGGGCCCAGCCGGTCTGGGGCCAACGTCCTGACTTTC
CDR3aa: CASSRRTSGPSRSGANVLTF

d_gene: .
v_gene: TRBV6-6
j_gene: TRBJ2-7
abundance: .
CDR3nt: TGTGCCAGCAGTCCACGGGGACACCCCCACGAGCAGTACTTC
CDR3aa: CASSPRGHPHEQYF

d_gene: TRBD1
v_gene: TRBV10-2
j_gene: TRBJ2-7
abundance: .
CDR3nt: TGCGCCAGCAGTGGCTCCGGGACAGGCTCCTACGAGCAGTACTTC
CDR3aa: CASSGSGTGSYEQYF

d_gene: TRBD1
v_gene: TRBV30
j_gene: TRBJ1-1
abundance: .
CDR3nt: TGTGCCTGGGGAACAAGGACAGGTCCCTTCGGGATGAACACTGAAGCTTTCTTT
CDR3aa: CAWGTRTGPFGMNTEAFF

d_gene: .
v_gene: TRBV7-9
j_gene: TRBJ2-6
abundance: .
CDR3nt: TGTGCCAGCAGCGAGTTGGGTGCCGGGGCCAACGTCCTGACTTTC
CDR3aa: CASSELGAGANVLTF

d_gene: .
v_gene: TRBV5-5
j_gene: TRBJ1-6
abundance: .
CDR3nt: TGTGCCAGCAGCTTTGTGGGACCGTCGATGGGCCTCCACTTT
CDR3aa: CASSFVGPSMGLHF

d_gene: .
v_gene: TRBV4-2
j_gene: TRBJ1-3
abundance: once
CDR3nt: TGTGCCAGCAGCCTACGGGTTGACTCTGGAAACACCATATATTTT
CDR3aa: CASSLRVDSGNTIYF

d_gene: .
v_gene: TRBV6-5
j_gene: TRBJ1-6
abundance: .
CDR3nt: TGTGCCAGCAGTCCGGGGCCTTTTATCGGACCCCTCCACTTT
CDR3aa: CASSPGPFIGPLHF

d_gene: .
v_gene: TRBV11-3
j_gene: TRBJ2-5
abundance: .
CDR3nt: TGTGCCAGCAGCTTAGATTCAGAGACCCAGTACTTC
CDR3aa: CASSLDSETQYF

d_gene: .
v_gene: TRBV6-5
j_gene: TRBJ2-7
abundance: once
CDR3nt: TGTGCCAGCAGTTACTCGGGCCACTACGAGCAGTACTTC
CDR3aa: CASSYSGHYEQYF

d_gene: .
v_gene: TRBV12-3/TRBV12-4
j_gene: TRBJ2-1
abundance: .
CDR3nt: TGTGCCAGCAGTTTTGGGGCCGGAGGTGAGCAGTTCTTC
CDR3aa: CASSFGAGGEQFF

d_gene: TRBD1
v_gene: TRBV5-5
j_gene: TRBJ1-1
abundance: .
CDR3nt: TGTGCCAGCAGCTTACAGGGGGAAACTGAAGCTTTCTTT
CDR3aa: CASSLQGETEAFF

d_gene: TRBD2
v_gene: TRBV6-5
j_gene: TRBJ2-1
abundance: .
CDR3nt: TGTGCCAGCAGTTCCCCGGTAGCGGGAGGGTACAATGAGCAGTTCTTC
CDR3aa: CASSSPVAGGYNEQFF

d_gene: .
v_gene: TRBV5-1
j_gene: TRBJ2-7
abundance: few
CDR3nt: TGCGCCAGCAGCTTGGCCTTTTATGGACAGAGTACCTACGAGCAGTACTTC
CDR3aa: CASSLAFYGQSTYEQYF

d_gene: .
v_gene: TRBV15
j_gene: TRBJ2-1
abundance: once
CDR3nt: TGTGCCTCGCGGGGGCCTAAGTACAATGAGCAGTTCTTC
CDR3aa: CASRGPKYNEQFF

d_gene: .
v_gene: TRBV12-3/TRBV12-4
j_gene: TRBJ1-2
abundance: .
CDR3nt: TGTGCCAGCAGTCCGGACGGAGGGCATGGCTACACCTTC
CDR3aa: CASSPDGGHGYTF

d_gene: .
v_gene: TRBV29-1
j_gene: TRBJ1-2
abundance: once
CDR3nt: TGCAGCGTTGAAGATATTGAGGAGAACTATGGCTACACCTTC
CDR3aa: CSVEDIEENYGYTF

d_gene: .
v_gene: TRBV28
j_gene: TRBJ2-7
abundance: .
CDR3nt: TGTGCCAGCAGTATCGGGACCAGATCCTACGAGCAGTACTTC
CDR3aa: CASSIGTRSYEQYF

d_gene: .
v_gene: TRBV7-6
j_gene: TRBJ2-3
abundance: few
CDR3nt: TGTGCCAGCAGCTTAGAGGGGGGCTTCACAGATACGCAGTATTTT
CDR3aa: CASSLEGGFTDTQYF

d_gene: .
v_gene: TRBV19
j_gene: TRBJ1-5
abundance: few
CDR3nt: TGTGCCAGTAGGTACCAGGGAGGCAATCAGCCCCAGCATTTT
CDR3aa: CASRYQGGNQPQHF